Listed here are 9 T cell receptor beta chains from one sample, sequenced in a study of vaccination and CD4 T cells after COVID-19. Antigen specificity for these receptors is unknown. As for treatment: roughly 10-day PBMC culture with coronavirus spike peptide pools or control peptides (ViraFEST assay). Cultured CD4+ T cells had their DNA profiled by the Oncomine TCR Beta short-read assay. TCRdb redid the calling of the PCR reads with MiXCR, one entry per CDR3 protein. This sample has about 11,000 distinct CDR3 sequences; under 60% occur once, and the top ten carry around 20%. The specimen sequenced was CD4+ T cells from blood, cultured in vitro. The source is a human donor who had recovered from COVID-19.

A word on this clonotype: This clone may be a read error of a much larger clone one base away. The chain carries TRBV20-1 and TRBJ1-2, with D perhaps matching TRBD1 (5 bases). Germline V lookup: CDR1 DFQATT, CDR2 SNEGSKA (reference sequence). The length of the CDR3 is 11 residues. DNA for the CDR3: TGCAATGCTAGAAGGGGAAATGGCTACACCTTC. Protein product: CNARRGNGYTF.

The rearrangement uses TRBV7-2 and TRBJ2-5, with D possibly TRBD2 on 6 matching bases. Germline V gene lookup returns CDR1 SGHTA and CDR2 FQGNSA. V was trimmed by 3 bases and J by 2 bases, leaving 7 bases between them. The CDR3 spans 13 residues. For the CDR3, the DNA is TGTGCCAGCAGCTTGGGGGGACAAGAGACCCAGTACTTC. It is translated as CASSLGGQETQYF.

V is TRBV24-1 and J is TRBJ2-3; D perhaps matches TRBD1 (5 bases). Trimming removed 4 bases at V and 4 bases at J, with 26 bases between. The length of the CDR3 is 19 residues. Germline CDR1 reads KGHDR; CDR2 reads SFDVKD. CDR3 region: CATSDPRAKGLSSADTQYF. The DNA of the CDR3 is TGTGCCACCAGTGACCCCCGAGCAAAGGGGCTCAGCTCGGCAGATACGCAGTATTTT.

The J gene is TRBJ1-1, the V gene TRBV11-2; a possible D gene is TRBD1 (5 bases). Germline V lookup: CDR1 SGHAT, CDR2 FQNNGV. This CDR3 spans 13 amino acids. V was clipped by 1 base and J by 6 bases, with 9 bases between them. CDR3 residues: CASSLVRVPEAFF. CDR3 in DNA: TGTGCCAGCAGCTTAGTCAGGGTACCTGAAGCTTTCTTT.

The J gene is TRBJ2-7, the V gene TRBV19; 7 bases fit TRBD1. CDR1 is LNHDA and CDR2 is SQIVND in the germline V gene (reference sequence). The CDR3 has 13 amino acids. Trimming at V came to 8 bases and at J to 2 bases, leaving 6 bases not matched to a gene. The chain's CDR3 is CASRRTGTYEQYF. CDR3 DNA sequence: TGTGCCAGTCGAAGGACAGGTACCTACGAGCAGTACTTC.

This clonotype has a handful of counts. The DNA for the CDR3 is TGTGCCAGCACTAATAGCGGGGCGCAGTATTTT. This encodes CASTNSGAQYF. The V and J genes are TRBV2 and TRBJ2-3; TRBD2 aligns across 8 bases. The CDR3 loop spans 11 amino acids. Germline values: CDR1 SNHLY, CDR2 FYNNEI. The V and J ends lost 7 bases and 10 bases, in that order; junction bases with no gene match: 4.

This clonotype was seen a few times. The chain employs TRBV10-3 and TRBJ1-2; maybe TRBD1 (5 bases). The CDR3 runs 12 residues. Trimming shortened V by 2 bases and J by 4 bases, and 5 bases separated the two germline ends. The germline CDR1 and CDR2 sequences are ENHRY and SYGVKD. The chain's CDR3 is CAISEQGYGYTF. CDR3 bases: TGTGCCATCAGTGAGCAGGGCTATGGCTACACCTTC.

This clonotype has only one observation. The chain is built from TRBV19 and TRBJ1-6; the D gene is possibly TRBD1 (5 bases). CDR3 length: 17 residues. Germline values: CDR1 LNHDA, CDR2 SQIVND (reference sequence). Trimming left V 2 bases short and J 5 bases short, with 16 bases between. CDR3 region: CASSIRGPGENNSPLHF. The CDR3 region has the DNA TGTGCCAGTAGTATAAGGGGTCCGGGGGAGAATAATTCACCCCTCCACTTT. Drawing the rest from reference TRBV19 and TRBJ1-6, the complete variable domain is DGGITQSPKYLFRKEGQNVTLSCEQNLNHDAMYWYRQDPGQGLRLIYYSQIVNDFQKGDIAEGYSVSREKKESFPLTVTSAQKNPTAFYLCASSIRGPGENNSPLHFGNGTRLTVT.

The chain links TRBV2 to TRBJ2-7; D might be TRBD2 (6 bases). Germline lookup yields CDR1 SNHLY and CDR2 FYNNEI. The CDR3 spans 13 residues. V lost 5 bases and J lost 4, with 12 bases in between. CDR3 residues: CASSLRGSYEQYF. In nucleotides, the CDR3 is TGTGCCAGCAGTTTACGGGGGTCGTACGAGCAGTACTTC.